This T cell receptor (beta chain) was identified during a study of blood T cells in healthy people across ages (dated by TCRdb to between 2015 and 2017). Regarding the research as a whole: In model experiments, roughly one uniquely barcoded TCR beta cDNA molecule per two T cells was captured by template switching. Age-related changes in TCR beta repertoire diversity were measured in the study by deep sequencing normalized with unique cDNA molecular identifiers. To avoid experimental bias, donors of different ages were spread randomly across the sequencing lanes. Using the same blood draw, the study looked at two additional independent replicas of 1 million unique cDNA reads for two donors, one aged 18 to 30 and the other aged 80 or older. Donors were grouped into four age groups: young (average roughly 15 years), middle-aged (39), aged (about 59) and long-lived (about 82). Summary of the overall study and its limitations: The percentage of naive T cells measured by flow cytometry correlated strongly with observed TCR beta diversity. Because profiling used bulk unsorted PBMCs, naive and antigen-experienced compartments could not be compared conclusively. Because the CMV infection status of the donors was unknown, age-related changes in expanded clonotypes may potentially have been confounded. Compared with the aged group, the long-lived group had more naive CD4+ T cells, fewer expanded clones and increased TCR diversity, a pattern suggesting age selection. As age increased, observed TCR beta diversity per million T cells dropped in a roughly linear way, and a significant reduction was already evident by age 40. Estimates of total diversity based on one million sequenced T cells were regarded as lower bounds and as underestimates.

The library came from 5' RACE. The sequencer was an Illumina HiSeq 2500. A second PCR of 7 to 11 cycles was run with a J-beta primer mix and a sample-barcoded 5' primer. Each TCR beta cDNA molecule received a unique molecular identifier from a template-switch 5' adaptor carrying 12 random nucleotides. At least 2.5 million CDR3-containing paired-end reads were obtained from each sample. All of the RNA was converted into first-strand cDNA using the Mint cDNA synthesis kit, with a TRBC-specific oligonucleotide serving as the primer. Following uracil-DNA glycosylase treatment, a first 18-cycle PCR with universal primers M1SS and BC2_uni_R was performed on all cDNA. The source study handled its data this way. For normalization, 1 million high-quality reads, each with a distinct molecular identifier, were randomly selected from each sample. Reads with shared molecular identifiers were discarded instead of being binned into consensus sequences. MiTCR, run with a Q25 quality threshold and the strictest error-elimination algorithm, handled CDR3 identification, clonotype clustering and error correction. Lower-bound total TCR beta diversity was estimated with a nonparametric unseen species model using Euler transformation. Through fastp at Q25 and MiXCR, TCRdb rebuilt clones from the public reads, retaining in-frame beta chains. Each entry is one CDR3 protein sequence, shown with its most common DNA and genes. The V and J calls were not made by the authors but by TCRdb's processing. The sample profile shows about 1,500,000 distinct CDR3 sequences; approximately 38% of them were found once. Around 8% of the sample comes from the top ten.

Measured from the cysteine to the phenylalanine, the CDR3 is 16 residues long. The entry retains the CDR3 DNA only, 48 bases that are in frame from base 1. CDR1 and CDR2, per the germline V gene, are SGHDN and FVKESK. After removal of 4 bases from V and 4 bases from J, the junction retains 7 bases not matched to a gene. The 39 donors, aged 6 to 90 years, were systemically healthy Caucasian individuals from Russia. Approximately 9 milliliters of peripheral blood were collected from each donor into EDTA-treated Vacutainer tubes. Ficoll-Paque density-gradient centrifugation was used to isolate PBMCs, with at least 7 million per sample. Trizol reagent was used to extract total RNA from the PBMCs, yielding at least 6 micrograms per sample. The percentages of naive CD45RAhigh/CD27high T cells were determined by flow cytometry on a PBMC aliquot from every donor. As to this clonotype: No cognate antigen has been identified for it. Nothing much larger sits one base from this clone, and base qualities are not available.

The rearrangement joined TRBV14 to TRBJ2-2, and TRBD1 matches 9 of the central bases. What was sequenced was blood. The source of this sequence is a woman aged 18-35 years in good health. The CDR3 amino acid sequence is: CASSPGTGTITGELFF. The nucleotide sequence reads TGTGCCAGCAGCCCCGGGACAGGGACCATCACCGGGGAGCTGTTTTTT.